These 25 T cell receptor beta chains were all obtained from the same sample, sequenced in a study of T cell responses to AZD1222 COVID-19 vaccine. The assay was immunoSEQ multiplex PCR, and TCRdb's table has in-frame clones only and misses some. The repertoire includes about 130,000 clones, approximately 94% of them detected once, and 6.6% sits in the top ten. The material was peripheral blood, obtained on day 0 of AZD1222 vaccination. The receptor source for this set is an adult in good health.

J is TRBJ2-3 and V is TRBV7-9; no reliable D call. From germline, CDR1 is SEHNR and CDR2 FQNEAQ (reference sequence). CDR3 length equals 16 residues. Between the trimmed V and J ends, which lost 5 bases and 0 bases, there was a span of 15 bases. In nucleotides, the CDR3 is TGTGCCAGCAGCCCTTCGCGATTTACTAGCACAGATACGCAGTATTTT. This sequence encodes CASSPSRFTSTDTQYF.

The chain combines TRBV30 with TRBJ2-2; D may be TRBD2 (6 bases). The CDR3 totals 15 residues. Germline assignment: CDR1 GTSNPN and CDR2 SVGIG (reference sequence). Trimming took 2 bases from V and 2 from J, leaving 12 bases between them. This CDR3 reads CAWSPGGANTGELFF. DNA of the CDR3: TGTGCCTGGAGTCCTGGCGGGGCTAACACCGGGGAGCTGTTTTTT. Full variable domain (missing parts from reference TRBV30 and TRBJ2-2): SQTIHQWPATLVQPVGSPLSLECTVEGTSNPNLYWYRQAAGRGLQLLFYSVGIGQISSEVPQNLSASRPQDRQFILSSKKLLLSDSGFYLCAWSPGGANTGELFFGEGSRLTVL.

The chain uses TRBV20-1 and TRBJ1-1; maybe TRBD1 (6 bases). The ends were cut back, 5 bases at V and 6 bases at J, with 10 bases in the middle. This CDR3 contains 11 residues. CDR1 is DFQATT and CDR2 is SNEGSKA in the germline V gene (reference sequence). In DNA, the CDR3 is TGCAGTGCTCGGACAGCGCCTGAAGCTTTCTTT. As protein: CSARTAPEAFF.

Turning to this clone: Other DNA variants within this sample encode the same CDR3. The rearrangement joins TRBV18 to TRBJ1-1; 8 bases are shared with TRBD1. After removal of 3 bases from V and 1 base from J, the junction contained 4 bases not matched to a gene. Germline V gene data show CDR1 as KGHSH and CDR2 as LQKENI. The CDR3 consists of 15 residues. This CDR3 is CASSPGQGSNTEAFF. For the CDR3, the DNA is TGTGCCAGCTCACCCGGACAGGGATCGAACACTGAAGCTTTCTTT.

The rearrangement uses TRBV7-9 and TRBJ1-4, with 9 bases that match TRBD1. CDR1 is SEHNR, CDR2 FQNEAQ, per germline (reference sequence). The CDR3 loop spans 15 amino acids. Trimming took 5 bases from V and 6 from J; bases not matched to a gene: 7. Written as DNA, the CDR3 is TGTGCCAGCAGCACGACGGGACAGGGTGATGAAAAACTGTTTTTT. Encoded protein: CASSTTGQGDEKLFF.

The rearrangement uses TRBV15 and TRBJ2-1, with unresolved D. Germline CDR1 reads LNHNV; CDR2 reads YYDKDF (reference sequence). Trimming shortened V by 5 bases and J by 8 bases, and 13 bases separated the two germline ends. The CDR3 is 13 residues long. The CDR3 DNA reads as TGTGCCACCAGCCACGCCGGGTGGGATGAGCAGTTCTTC. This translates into CATSHAGWDEQFF.

CDR3 bases: TGTGCCAGCAGCCCCCGAGGAGGAAACAATGAGCAGTTCTTC. It translates to CASSPRGGNNEQFF. The rearrangement links TRBV11-2 to TRBJ2-1; tentatively, D is TRBD2 (5 bases). Germline-derived CDR1 and CDR2 are SGHAT and FQNNGV. The CDR3 is 14 residues long. V was shortened by 5 bases and J by 5 bases, with 13 bases between the two germline ends.

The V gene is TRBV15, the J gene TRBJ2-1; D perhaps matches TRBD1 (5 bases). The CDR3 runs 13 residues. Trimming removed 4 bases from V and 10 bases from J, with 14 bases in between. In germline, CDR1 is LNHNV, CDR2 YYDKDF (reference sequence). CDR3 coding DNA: TGTGCCACCAGCACTCCCGAAAGGACAGAGCAGTTCTTC. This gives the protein CATSTPERTEQFF.

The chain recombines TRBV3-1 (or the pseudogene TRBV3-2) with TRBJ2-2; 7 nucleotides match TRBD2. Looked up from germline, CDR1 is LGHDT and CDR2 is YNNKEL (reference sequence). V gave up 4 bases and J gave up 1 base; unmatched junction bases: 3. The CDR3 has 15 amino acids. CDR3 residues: CASSPGLLNTGELFF. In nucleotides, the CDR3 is TGTGCCAGCAGCCCGGGACTACTGAACACCGGGGAGCTGTTTTTT.

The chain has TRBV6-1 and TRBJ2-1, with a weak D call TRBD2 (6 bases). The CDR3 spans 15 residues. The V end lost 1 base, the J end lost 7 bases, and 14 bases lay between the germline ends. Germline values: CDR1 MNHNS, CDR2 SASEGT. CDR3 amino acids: CASSEGRGDLNEQFF. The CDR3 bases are TGTGCCAGCAGTGAAGGGAGGGGAGATTTGAATGAGCAGTTCTTC.

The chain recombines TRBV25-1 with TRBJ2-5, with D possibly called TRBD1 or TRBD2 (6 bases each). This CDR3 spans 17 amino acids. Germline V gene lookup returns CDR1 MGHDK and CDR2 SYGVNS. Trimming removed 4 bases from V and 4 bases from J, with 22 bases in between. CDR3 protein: CASSAKGGRGVLETQYF. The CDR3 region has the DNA TGTGCCAGCAGTGCCAAGGGAGGCAGGGGTGTTTTAGAGACCCAGTACTTC.

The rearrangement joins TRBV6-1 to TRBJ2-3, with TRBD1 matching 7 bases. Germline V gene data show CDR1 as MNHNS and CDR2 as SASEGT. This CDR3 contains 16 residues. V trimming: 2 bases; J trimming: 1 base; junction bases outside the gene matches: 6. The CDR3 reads CASSESRGFGTDTQYF. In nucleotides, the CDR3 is TGTGCCAGCAGTGAAAGCAGGGGGTTTGGCACAGATACGCAGTATTTT.

CDR3 DNA: TGTGCCATCAGTGAGTCCTCTCCCCGGCCTAGCGGGAGCTCCTACAATGAGCAGTTCTTC. Protein: CAISESSPRPSGSSYNEQFF. The V gene is TRBV10-3, the J gene TRBJ2-1; 10 bases are a match to TRBD2. CDR3 size: 20 residues. Germline values: CDR1 ENHRY, CDR2 SYGVKD. The V and J ends lost 0 bases and 0 bases, in that order; junction bases with no gene match: 11.

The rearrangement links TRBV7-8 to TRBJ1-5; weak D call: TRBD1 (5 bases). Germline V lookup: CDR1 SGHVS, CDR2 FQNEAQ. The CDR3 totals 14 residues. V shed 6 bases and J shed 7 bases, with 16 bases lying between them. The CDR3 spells CASRRGTSGQPQHF. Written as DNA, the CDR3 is TGTGCCAGCAGACGCGGGACCTCAGGGCAGCCCCAGCATTTT.

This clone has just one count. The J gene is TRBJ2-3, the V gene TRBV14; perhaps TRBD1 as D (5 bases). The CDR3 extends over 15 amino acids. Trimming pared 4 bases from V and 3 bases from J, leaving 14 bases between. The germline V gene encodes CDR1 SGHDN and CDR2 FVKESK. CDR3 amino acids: CASSPVGHSTDTQYF. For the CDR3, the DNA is TGTGCCAGCAGCCCCGTTGGACACTCTACAGATACGCAGTATTTT.

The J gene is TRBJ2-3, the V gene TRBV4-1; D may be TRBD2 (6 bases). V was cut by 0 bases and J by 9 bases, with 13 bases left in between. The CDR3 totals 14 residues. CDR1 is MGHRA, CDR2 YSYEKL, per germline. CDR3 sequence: CASSQDVLALTQYF. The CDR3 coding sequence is TGCGCCAGCAGCCAAGATGTACTAGCCTTAACGCAGTATTTT.

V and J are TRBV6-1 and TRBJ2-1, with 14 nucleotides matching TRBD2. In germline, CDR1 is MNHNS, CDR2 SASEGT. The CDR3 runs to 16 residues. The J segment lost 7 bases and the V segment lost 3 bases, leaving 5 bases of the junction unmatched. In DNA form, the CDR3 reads TGTGCCAGCAGTGATGGGACTAGCGGGAGTGGGAATGAGCAGTTCTTC. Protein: CASSDGTSGSGNEQFF.

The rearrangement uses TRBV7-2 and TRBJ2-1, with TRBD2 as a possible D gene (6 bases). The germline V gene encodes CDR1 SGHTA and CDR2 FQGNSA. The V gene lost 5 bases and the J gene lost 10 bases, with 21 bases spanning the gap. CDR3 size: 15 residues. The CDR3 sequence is CASSLGRESGREQFF. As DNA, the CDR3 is TGTGCCAGCAGCCTCGGTCGGGAGTCGGGTAGAGAGCAGTTCTTC.

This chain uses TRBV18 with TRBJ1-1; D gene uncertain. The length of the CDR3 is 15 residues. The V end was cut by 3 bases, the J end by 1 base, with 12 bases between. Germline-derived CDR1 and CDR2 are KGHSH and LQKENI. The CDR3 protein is CASSPPRVGNTEAFF. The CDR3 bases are TGTGCCAGCTCACCGCCCCGGGTAGGGAACACTGAAGCTTTCTTT.

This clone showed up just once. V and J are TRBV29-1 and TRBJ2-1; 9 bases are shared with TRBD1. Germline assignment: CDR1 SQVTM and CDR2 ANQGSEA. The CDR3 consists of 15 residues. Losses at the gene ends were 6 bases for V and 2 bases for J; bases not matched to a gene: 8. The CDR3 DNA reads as TGCAGCGTCGGTCCCGACAGGGGGACCTACAATGAGCAGTTCTTC. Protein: CSVGPDRGTYNEQFF.

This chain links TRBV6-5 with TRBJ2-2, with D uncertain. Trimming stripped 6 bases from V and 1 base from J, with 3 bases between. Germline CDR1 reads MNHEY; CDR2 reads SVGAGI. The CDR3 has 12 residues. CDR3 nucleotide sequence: TGTGCCAGCAGACAGAACACCGGGGAGCTGTTTTTT. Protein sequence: CASRQNTGELFF.

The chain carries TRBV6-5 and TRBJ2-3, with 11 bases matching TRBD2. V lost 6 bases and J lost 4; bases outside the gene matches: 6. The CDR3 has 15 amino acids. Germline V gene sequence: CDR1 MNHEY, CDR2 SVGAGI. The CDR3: CASRLPGLAADTQYF. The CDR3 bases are TGTGCCAGCAGACTTCCGGGACTAGCGGCAGATACGCAGTATTTT.

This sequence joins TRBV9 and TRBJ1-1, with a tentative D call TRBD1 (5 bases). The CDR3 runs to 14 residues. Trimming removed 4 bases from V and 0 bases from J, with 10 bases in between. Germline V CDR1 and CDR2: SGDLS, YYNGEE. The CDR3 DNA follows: TGTGCCAGCAGCCCGCGACAGTTGAACACTGAAGCTTTCTTT. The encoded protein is CASSPRQLNTEAFF.

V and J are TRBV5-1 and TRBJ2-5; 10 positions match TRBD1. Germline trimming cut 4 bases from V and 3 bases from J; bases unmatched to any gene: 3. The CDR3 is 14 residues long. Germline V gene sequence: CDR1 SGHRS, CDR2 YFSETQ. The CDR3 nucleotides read TGCGCCAGCAGCCGCGGACAGGGGGAAGAGACCCAGTACTTC. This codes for CASSRGQGEETQYF. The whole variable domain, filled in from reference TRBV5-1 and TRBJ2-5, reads KAGVTQTPRYLIKTRGQQVTLSCSPISGHRSVSWYQQTPGQGLQFLFEYFSETQRNKGNFPGRFSGRQFSNSRSEMNVSTLELGDSALYLCASSRGQGEETQYFGPGTRLLVL.

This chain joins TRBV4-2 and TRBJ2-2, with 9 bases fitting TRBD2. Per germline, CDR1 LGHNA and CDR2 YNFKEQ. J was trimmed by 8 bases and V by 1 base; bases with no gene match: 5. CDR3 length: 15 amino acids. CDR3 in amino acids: CASSQASGVRGELFF. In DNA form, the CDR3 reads TGTGCCAGCAGCCAAGCTAGCGGGGTGAGGGGGGAGCTGTTTTTT.